This is a list of T cell receptor beta chains from one sample in a study of blood T cell repertoires in COVID-19. The repertoire was sequenced with immunoSEQ multiplex PCR; TCRdb's copy has only in-frame clones and lacks some. The sample yields some 180,000 clones, about 81% seen once. Sequenced sample: peripheral blood. Receptors originate from an older woman with COVID-19, enrolled during active disease. Both conserved end residues are part of each CDR3. A D gene is named only where the DNA matches it firmly. The size entry is marked missing in some rows and otherwise reads once, few, many or a size class.

clone_size | j_call | d_call | v_call | cdr3_aa | cdr3_nt
NA | TRBJ2-1 | TRBD1 | TRBV9 | CASSVGGGAYNEQFF | TGTGCCAGCAGCGTAGGAGGGGGCGCCTACAATGAGCAGTTCTTC
NA | TRBJ1-5 | TRBD1 | TRBV2 | CASSWTGLESYSNQPQHF | TGTGCCAGCAGTTGGACAGGGCTGGAGAGCTATAGCAATCAGCCCCAGCATTTT
NA | TRBJ2-2 | NA | TRBV9 | CASSVTQNTGELFF | TGTGCCAGCAGCGTGACTCAGAACACCGGGGAGCTGTTTTTT
NA | TRBJ2-1 | NA | TRBV6-1 | CASSDLGLGYEQFF | TGTGCCAGCAGTGATCTGGGACTCGGCTATGAGCAGTTCTTC
NA | TRBJ2-1 | NA | TRBV5-4 | CASSLKGHDYNEQFF | TGTGCCAGCAGCTTGAAGGGGCACGATTACAATGAGCAGTTCTTC
NA | TRBJ1-4 | TRBD1 | TRBV27 | CASSTSGGRSEKLFF | TGTGCCAGCAGTACATCAGGGGGTAGGAGTGAAAAACTGTTTTTT
once | TRBJ1-1 | NA | TRBV11-2 | CASSTTGKAEAFF | TGTGCCAGCAGCACCACGGGGAAGGCTGAAGCTTTCTTT
NA | TRBJ1-5 | NA | TRBV7-2 | CASSYREGQPQHF | TGTGCCAGCAGCTACAGGGAGGGTCAGCCCCAGCATTTT
few | TRBJ1-2 | NA | TRBV6-6 | CASSLDRPSNYGYTF | TGTGCCAGCAGTCTTGACAGGCCCTCTAACTATGGCTACACCTTC
NA | TRBJ1-4 | NA | TRBV19 | CASNSRGKLFF | TGTGCCAGTAATTCAAGAGGGAAACTGTTTTTT
NA | TRBJ2-5 | NA | TRBV5-1 | CASSDPGTETQYF | TGCGCCAGCAGTGATCCAGGAACAGAGACCCAGTACTTC
NA | TRBJ2-1 | NA | TRBV11-3 | CASSLGHRLAPEQFF | TGTGCCAGCAGCTTAGGTCACAGGCTTGCCCCTGAGCAGTTCTTC
NA | TRBJ1-1 | NA | TRBV12-3/TRBV12-4 | CASRWTENTEAFF | TGTGCCAGCAGGTGGACAGAGAACACTGAAGCTTTCTTT
NA | TRBJ2-2 | NA | TRBV6-5 | CASNAGKLGGELFF | TGTGCCAGCAACGCAGGGAAATTGGGCGGGGAGCTGTTTTTT
once | TRBJ1-4 | NA | TRBV5-6 | CASSNLGGGSNEKLFF | TGTGCCAGCAGCAACCTCGGAGGAGGGTCTAATGAAAAACTGTTTTTT
NA | TRBJ2-2 | TRBD1 | TRBV5-4 | CASRPYGTGNTGELFF | TGTGCCAGCAGACCCTACGGGACAGGGAACACCGGGGAGCTGTTTTTT
NA | TRBJ1-5 | NA | TRBV6-5 | CASTYGGASNQPQHF | TGTGCCAGCACCTATGGGGGGGCTAGCAATCAGCCCCAGCATTTT
NA | TRBJ2-1 | NA | TRBV28 | CASKSLGTGNEQFF | TGTGCCAGCAAATCCCTGGGTACGGGTAATGAGCAGTTCTTC
NA | TRBJ1-5 | NA | TRBV24-1 | CATSERQGNQPQHF | TGTGCCACCAGTGAAAGACAGGGCAATCAGCCCCAGCATTTT
NA | TRBJ1-1 | NA | TRBV7-2 | CASSANKDSTNTEAFF | TGTGCCAGCAGCGCCAATAAGGACAGTACGAACACTGAAGCTTTCTTT
NA | TRBJ2-7 | TRBD2 | TRBV6-2/TRBV6-3 | CASSTSDYEQYF | TGTGCCAGCAGTACTAGCGACTACGAGCAGTACTTC
once | TRBJ1-2 | NA | TRBV4-1 | CASSQVPTANYGYTF | TGCGCCAGCAGCCAAGTGCCAACAGCTAACTATGGCTACACCTTC
NA | TRBJ1-1 | NA | TRBV19 | CASSIVTGNTEAFF | TGTGCCAGTAGTATAGTCACCGGGAACACTGAAGCTTTCTTT
NA | TRBJ2-3 | TRBD2 | TRBV7-9 | CASSLGRGGPDTQYF | TGTGCCAGCAGCTTAGGGCGGGGGGGCCCAGATACGCAGTATTTT
NA | TRBJ2-1 | NA | TRBV3-1/TRBV3-2 | CASSPRGSGRNEQFF | TGTGCCAGCAGCCCTCGGGGTTCCGGGCGCAATGAGCAGTTCTTC
NA | TRBJ1-5 | NA | TRBV6-5 | CASSNLEGNQPQHF | TGTGCCAGCAGTAACTTGGAGGGCAATCAGCCCCAGCATTTT
once | TRBJ1-1 | NA | TRBV6-5 | CASSYGQGYTEAFF | TGTGCCAGCAGTTACGGGCAGGGCTACACTGAAGCTTTCTTT
few | TRBJ2-2 | TRBD1 | TRBV5-1 | CASSLSGTGRTGELFF | TGCGCCAGCAGCTTATCCGGGACAGGGAGAACCGGGGAGCTGTTTTTT
NA | TRBJ2-7 | NA | TRBV19 | CASSPRRGDNNEQYF | TGTGCCAGTAGTCCGAGACGAGGGGACAACAACGAGCAGTACTTC
NA | TRBJ2-2 | NA | TRBV28 | CASSFVGSGGELFF | TGTGCCAGCAGTTTCGTCGGGTCGGGCGGGGAGCTGTTTTTT
NA | TRBJ1-2 | NA | TRBV4-3 | CASSQGAGYGYTF | TGCGCCAGCAGCCAGGGGGCTGGCTATGGCTACACCTTC
NA | TRBJ1-2 | NA | TRBV21-1 | CASSKGKGQDHSYTF | TGTGCCAGCAGCAAAGGGAAGGGACAGGATCATAGCTACACCTTC
NA | TRBJ2-5 | NA | TRBV19 | CASNKQGVETQYF | TGTGCCAGCAATAAGCAGGGCGTGGAGACCCAGTACTTC
NA | TRBJ2-3 | TRBD2 | TRBV5-6 | CASSSGLAGGGTDTQYF | TGTGCCAGCAGCTCCGGACTAGCGGGGGGTGGAACAGATACGCAGTATTTT